This section outlines one TCR beta chain sequence together with its context. This sample is drawn from a study of T cells expressing NK-cell markers. Reprocessing the 5' RACE reads, TCRdb reports a single entry for every CDR3 protein and omits DNA. The table for this sample gives roughly 430,000 distinct CDR3 sequences. The CDR3 is 16 amino acids. The V gene's germline CDR1 is GTSNPN and CDR2 SVGIG (reference sequence). J is TRBJ2-1 and V is TRBV30; as DNA is missing, the TRBD2 call by TCRdb cannot be tested. The receptor was derived from a woman between 18 and 75 years old in good health. What was sequenced was blood T cells: a sorted CD56 or NKG2C T cell subset, CD4+ or CD8+ T cells, or bulk PBMC T cells (not recorded which). This CDR3 reads CAWSVPGLAWDNEQFF.